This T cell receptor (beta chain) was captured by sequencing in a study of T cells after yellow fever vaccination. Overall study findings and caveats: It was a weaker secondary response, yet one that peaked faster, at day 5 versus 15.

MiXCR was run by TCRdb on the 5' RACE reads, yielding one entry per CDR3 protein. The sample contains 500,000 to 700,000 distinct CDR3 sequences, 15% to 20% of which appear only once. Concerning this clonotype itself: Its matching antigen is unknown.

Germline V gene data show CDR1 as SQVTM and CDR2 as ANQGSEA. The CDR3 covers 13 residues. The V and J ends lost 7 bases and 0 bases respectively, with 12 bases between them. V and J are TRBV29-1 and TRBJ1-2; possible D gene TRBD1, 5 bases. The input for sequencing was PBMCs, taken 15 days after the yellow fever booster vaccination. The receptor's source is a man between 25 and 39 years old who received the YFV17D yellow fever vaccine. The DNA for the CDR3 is TGCAGCGCACCGACAGTGCCTAACTATGGCTACACCTTC. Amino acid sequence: CSAPTVPNYGYTF.